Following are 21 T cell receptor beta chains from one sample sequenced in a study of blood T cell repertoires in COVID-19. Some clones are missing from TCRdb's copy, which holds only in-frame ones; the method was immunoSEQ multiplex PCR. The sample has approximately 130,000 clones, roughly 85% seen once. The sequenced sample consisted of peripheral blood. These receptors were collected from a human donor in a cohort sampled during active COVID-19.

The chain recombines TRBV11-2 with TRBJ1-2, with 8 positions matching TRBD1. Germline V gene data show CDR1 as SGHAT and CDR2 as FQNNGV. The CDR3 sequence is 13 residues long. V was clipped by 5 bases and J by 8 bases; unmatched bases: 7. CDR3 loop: CASSAWTGIGYTF. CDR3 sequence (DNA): TGTGCCAGCAGCGCCTGGACAGGGATCGGCTACACCTTC.

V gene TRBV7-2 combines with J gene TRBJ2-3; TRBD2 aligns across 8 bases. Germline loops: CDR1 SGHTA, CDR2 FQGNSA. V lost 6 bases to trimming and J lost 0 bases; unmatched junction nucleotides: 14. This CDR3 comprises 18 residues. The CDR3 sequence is CASSPRAGAPRSTDTQYF. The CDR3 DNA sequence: TGTGCCAGCAGTCCGAGAGCGGGAGCCCCCCGGAGCACAGATACGCAGTATTTT.

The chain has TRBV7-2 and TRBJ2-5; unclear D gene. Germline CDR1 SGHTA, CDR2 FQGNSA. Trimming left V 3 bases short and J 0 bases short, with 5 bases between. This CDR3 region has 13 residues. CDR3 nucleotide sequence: TGTGCCAGCAGCTTCCGGTACCAAGAGACCCAGTACTTC. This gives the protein CASSFRYQETQYF.

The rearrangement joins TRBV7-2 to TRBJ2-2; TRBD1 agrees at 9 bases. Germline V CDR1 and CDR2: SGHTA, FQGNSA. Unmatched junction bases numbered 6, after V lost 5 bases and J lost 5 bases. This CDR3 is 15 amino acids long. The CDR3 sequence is CASSRDRVGTGELFF. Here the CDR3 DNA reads TGTGCCAGCAGCCGGGACAGGGTGGGGACCGGGGAGCTGTTTTTT. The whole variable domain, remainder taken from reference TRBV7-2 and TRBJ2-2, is GAGVSQSPSNKVTEKGKDVELRCDPISGHTALYWYRQSLGQGLEFLIYFQGNSAPDKSGLPSDRFSAERTGGSVSTLTIQRTQQEDSAVYLCASSRDRVGTGELFFGEGSRLTVL.

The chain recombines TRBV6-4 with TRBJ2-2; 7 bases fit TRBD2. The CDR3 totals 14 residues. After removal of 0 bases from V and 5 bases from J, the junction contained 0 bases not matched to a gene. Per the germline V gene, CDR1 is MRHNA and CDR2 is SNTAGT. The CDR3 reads CASSDSGGTGELFF. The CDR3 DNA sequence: TGTGCCAGCAGTGACTCGGGAGGGACCGGGGAGCTGTTTTTT.

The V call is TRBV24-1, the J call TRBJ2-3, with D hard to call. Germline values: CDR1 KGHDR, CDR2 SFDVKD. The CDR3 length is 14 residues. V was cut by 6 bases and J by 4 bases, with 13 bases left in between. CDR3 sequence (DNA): TGTGCCACCAGTCATCCGCTAGTTCCAGATACGCAGTATTTT. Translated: CATSHPLVPDTQYF.

CDR3 nucleotides: TGCGCCAGCAGCTTGGCCTGGACAGTCCTCGGGGATACGCAGTATTTT. Amino acid sequence: CASSLAWTVLGDTQYF. The rearrangement joins TRBV5-1 to TRBJ2-3; the D gene is possibly TRBD1 (6 bases). V lost 0 bases, J lost 6 bases, and 17 bases lay in between. This CDR3 region has 16 residues. Per germline, CDR1 SGHRS and CDR2 YFSETQ.

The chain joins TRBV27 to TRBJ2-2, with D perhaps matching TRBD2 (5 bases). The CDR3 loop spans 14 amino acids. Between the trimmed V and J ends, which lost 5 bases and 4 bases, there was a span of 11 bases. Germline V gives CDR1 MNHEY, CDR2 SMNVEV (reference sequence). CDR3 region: CASSPGVSTGELFF. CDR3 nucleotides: TGTGCCAGCAGTCCCGGGGTCTCCACCGGGGAGCTGTTTTTT.

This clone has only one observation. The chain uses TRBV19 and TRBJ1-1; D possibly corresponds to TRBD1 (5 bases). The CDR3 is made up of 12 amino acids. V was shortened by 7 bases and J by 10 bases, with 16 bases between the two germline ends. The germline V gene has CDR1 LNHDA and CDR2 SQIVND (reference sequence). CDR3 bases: TGTGCCAGTACCGACCTGGGGCAGGGAGCTTTCTTT. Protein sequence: CASTDLGQGAFF.

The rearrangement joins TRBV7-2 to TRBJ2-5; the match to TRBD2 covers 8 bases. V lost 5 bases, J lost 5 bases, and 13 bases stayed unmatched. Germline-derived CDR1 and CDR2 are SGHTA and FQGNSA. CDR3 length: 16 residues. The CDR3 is CASSQNGRAWGETQYF. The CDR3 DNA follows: TGTGCCAGCAGCCAAAACGGGAGGGCCTGGGGGGAGACCCAGTACTTC.

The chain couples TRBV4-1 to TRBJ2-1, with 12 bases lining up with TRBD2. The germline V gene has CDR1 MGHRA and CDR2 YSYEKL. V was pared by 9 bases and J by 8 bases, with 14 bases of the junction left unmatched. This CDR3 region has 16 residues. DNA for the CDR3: TGCGCCAGAGGGGTTTTGGGACTAGCGGGTAAGGATGAGCAGTTCTTC. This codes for CARGVLGLAGKDEQFF.

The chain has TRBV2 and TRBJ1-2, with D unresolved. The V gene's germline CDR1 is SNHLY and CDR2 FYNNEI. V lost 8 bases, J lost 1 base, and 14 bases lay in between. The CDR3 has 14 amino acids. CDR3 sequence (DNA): TGTGCCAGCGGTGCGGGTACTTATAACTATGGCTACACCTTC. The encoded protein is CASGAGTYNYGYTF. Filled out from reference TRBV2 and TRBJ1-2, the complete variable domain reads EPEVTQTPSHQVTQMGQEVILRCVPISNHLYFYWYRQILGQKVEFLVSFYNNEISEKSEIFDDQFSVERPDGSNFTLKIRSTKLEDSAMYFCASGAGTYNYGYTFGSGTRLTVV.

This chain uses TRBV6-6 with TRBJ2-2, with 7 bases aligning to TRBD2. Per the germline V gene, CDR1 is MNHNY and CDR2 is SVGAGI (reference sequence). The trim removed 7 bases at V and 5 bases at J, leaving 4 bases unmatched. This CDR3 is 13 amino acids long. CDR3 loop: CASTGEGTGELFF. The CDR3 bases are TGTGCCAGCACGGGGGAGGGTACCGGGGAGCTGTTTTTT.

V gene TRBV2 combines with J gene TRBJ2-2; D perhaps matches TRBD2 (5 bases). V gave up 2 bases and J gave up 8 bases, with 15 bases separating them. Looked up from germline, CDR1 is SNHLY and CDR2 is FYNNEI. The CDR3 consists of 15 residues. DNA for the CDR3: TGTGCCAGCAGTGAAACGCGGTCGGAGGTAGGGGAGCTGTTTTTT. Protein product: CASSETRSEVGELFF. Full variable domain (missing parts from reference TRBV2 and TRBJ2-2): EPEVTQTPSHQVTQMGQEVILRCVPISNHLYFYWYRQILGQKVEFLVSFYNNEISEKSEIFDDQFSVERPDGSNFTLKIRSTKLEDSAMYFCASSETRSEVGELFFGEGSRLTVL.

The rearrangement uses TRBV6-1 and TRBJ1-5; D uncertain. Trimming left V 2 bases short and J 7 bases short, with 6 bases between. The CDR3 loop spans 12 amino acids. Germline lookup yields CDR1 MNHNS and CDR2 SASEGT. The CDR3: CASSESRQPQHF. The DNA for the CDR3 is TGTGCCAGCAGTGAATCCAGGCAGCCCCAGCATTTT.

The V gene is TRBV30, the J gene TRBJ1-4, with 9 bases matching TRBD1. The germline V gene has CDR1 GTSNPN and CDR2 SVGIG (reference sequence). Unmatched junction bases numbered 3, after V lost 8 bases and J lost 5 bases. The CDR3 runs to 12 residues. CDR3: CAGQGRNEKLFF. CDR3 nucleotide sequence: TGTGCCGGACAGGGGAGAAATGAAAAACTGTTTTTT.

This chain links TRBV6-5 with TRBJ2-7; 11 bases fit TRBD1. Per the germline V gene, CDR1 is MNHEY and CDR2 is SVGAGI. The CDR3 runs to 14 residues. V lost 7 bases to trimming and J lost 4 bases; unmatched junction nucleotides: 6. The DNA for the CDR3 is TGTGCCAGCAAAAGTGGGACAGGGGGATACGAGCAGTACTTC. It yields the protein CASKSGTGGYEQYF.

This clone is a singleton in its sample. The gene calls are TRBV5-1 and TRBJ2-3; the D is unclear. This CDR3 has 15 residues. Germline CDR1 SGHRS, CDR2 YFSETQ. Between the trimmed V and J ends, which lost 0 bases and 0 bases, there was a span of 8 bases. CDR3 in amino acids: CASSLGQFSTDTQYF. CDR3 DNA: TGCGCCAGCAGCTTGGGCCAGTTTAGCACAGATACGCAGTATTTT.

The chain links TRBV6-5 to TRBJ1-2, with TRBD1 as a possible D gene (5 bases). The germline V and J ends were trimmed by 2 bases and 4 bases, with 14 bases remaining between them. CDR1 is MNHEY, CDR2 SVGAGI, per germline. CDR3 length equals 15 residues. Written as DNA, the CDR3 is TGTGCCAGCAGTTACCTAACAGGAGACTTCTATGGCTACACCTTC. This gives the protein CASSYLTGDFYGYTF.

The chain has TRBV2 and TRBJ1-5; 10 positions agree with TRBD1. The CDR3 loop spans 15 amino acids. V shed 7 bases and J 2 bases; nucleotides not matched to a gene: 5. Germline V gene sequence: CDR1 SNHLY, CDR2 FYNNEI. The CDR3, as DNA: TGTGCCAGCAAGGGAGGGACAGGGGGCAATCAGCCCCAGCATTTT. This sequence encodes CASKGGTGGNQPQHF.

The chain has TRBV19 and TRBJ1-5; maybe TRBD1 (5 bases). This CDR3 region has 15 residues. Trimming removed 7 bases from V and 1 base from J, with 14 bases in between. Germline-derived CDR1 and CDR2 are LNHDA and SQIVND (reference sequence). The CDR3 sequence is CASTFSGGSNQPQHF. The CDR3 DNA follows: TGTGCCAGTACATTTTCCGGGGGAAGCAATCAGCCCCAGCATTTT. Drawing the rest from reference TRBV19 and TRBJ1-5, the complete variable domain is DGGITQSPKYLFRKEGQNVTLSCEQNLNHDAMYWYRQDPGQGLRLIYYSQIVNDFQKGDIAEGYSVSREKKESFPLTVTSAQKNPTAFYLCASTFSGGSNQPQHFGDGTRLSIL.